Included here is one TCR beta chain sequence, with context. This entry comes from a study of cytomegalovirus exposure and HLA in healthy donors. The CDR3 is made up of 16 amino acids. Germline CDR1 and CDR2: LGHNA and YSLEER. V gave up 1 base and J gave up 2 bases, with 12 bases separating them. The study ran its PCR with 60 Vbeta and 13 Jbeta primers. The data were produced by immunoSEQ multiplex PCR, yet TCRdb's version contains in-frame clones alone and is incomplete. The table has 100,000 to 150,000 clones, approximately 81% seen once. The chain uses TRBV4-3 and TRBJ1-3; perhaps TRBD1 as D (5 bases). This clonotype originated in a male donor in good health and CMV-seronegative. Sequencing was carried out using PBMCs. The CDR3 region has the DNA TGCGCCAGCAGCCAAGTCCGGGGGGAGGCTGGAAACACCATATATTTT. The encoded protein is CASSQVRGEAGNTIYF.